This T cell receptor (beta chain) was documented in a study of identifying expanded T cells in peripheral blood. During the collection period, no donor immune events like infections were recorded. This clone is labeled as hyperexpanded. The data were produced by immunoSEQ multiplex PCR, yet TCRdb's version contains in-frame clones alone and is incomplete. Here the sample spans tens of thousands of clones, 88% being singletons. The V and J ends lost 0 bases and 5 bases, in that order; junction bases with no gene match: 0. The CDR3 has 15 residues. CDR1 is MRHNA and CDR2 is SNTAGT in the germline V gene.

The sequenced sample was blood. V and J are TRBV6-4 and TRBJ1-6; 8 bases are a match to TRBD1. This TCR derives from a person between 18 and 75 years old in good health. The CDR3 spells CASSDSTGDNSPLHF. In DNA, the CDR3 is TGTGCCAGCAGTGACTCGACAGGGGATAATTCACCCCTCCACTTT.